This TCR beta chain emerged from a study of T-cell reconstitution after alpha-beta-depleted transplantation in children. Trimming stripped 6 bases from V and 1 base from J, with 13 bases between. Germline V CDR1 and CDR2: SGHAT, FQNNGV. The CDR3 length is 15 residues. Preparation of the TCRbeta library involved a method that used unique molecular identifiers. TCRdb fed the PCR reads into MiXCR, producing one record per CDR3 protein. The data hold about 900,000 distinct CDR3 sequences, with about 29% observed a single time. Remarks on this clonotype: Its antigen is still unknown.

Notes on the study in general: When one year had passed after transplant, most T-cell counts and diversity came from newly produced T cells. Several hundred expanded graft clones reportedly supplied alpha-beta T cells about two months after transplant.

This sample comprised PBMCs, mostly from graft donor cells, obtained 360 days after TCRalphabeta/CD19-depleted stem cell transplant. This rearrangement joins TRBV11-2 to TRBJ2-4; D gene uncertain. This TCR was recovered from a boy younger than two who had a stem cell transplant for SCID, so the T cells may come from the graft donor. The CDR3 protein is CASRESTGAKNIQYF. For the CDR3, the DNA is TGTGCCAGCAGGGAGAGTACCGGGGCCAAAAACATTCAGTACTTC.